Following are 5 T cell receptor beta chains from one sample sequenced in a study of blood T cells in healthy people across ages. Alongside a J-beta primer mix, a sample-barcoded 5' primer served in a second PCR lasting about 7 to 12 cycles. TCRdb reprocessed the 5' RACE reads with MiXCR, giving one entry per CDR3 protein. The sample has approximately 600,000 distinct CDR3 sequences; roughly 53% are singletons. Sequenced sample: blood. All receptors come from a man aged 55 to 69 in good health.

This clonotype was picked up one time. The rearrangement joins TRBV5-1 to TRBJ1-4, with 9 bases lining up with TRBD1. CDR3 length: 15 amino acids. The V segment lost 5 bases and the J segment 0 bases; nucleotides outside the gene matches: 2. The germline gives CDR1 SGHRS, CDR2 YFSETQ. The CDR3 nucleotides read TGCGCCAGCAGAACAGGGGGCGCAACTAATGAAAAACTGTTTTTT. This translates into CASRTGGATNEKLFF.

The chain is built from TRBV10-3 and TRBJ2-1; TRBD2 agrees at 8 bases. Germline CDR1 and CDR2: ENHRY and SYGVKD. The CDR3 is 16 residues long. V was clipped by 6 bases and J by 4 bases; unmatched bases: 11. The CDR3 DNA sequence: TGTGCCATCAGCGCAAATCTCGGGGGGGGTTACAATGAGCAGTTCTTC. It encodes CAISANLGGGYNEQFF.

V usage is TRBV20-1 and J usage is TRBJ2-4; either TRBD1 or TRBD2 may fit D (5 bases each). The J call is doubtful: the DNA matches TRBJ2-7 better. Germline V gives CDR1 DFQATT, CDR2 SNEGSKA (reference sequence). The CDR3 length is 13 residues. The CDR3: CSARDVRGHEQYF. For the CDR3, the DNA is TGCAGTGCTAGAGACGTTCGGGGCCACGAGCAGTACTTC.

The V gene is TRBV28, the J gene TRBJ2-3, with D possibly being TRBD1 or TRBD2 (5 bases each). The V end lost 7 bases, the J end lost 2 bases, and 25 bases lay between the germline ends. Germline V gene sequence: CDR1 MDHEN, CDR2 SYDVKM. The CDR3 loop spans 18 amino acids. DNA for the CDR3: TGTGCCAGCAAACCTCCGGGACGCCTTACCCGTACCACAGATACGCAGTATTTT. Amino acid sequence: CASKPPGRLTRTTDTQYF.

The genes are TRBV15 and TRBJ2-5, with D tentatively TRBD1 (5 bases). The CDR3 runs 14 residues. Germline CDR1 is LNHNV and CDR2 is YYDKDF (reference sequence). The V end lost 1 base, the J end lost 5 bases, and 11 bases lay between the germline ends. The CDR3 here is CATSRGGQPETQYF. CDR3 bases: TGTGCCACCAGCAGAGGCGGACAACCGGAGACCCAGTACTTC.